This T cell receptor beta chain came from a study of regulatory T cells in long-lasting Graves disease. TCR beta libraries were built with iRepertoire HTBI primers and Arm-PCR of CDR3 regions. TCRdb reanalysed the multiplex PCR reads using MiXCR and keeps one entry per CDR3 protein. There are approximately 440,000 distinct CDR3 sequences in the sample; around 16% occur only once, and 9% to 15% lies in the top ten. This clonotype came up a few times. Germline assignment: CDR1 DFQATT and CDR2 SNEGSKA (reference sequence). Trimming removed 5 bases at V and 3 bases at J, with 10 bases between. CDR3 size: 13 residues. Time point of the sample: newly diagnosed GD, antithyroid drugs for less than 3 months. Isolated PBMC RNA provided the starting material for the TCR library. These sequences were also reported in another study, on T cells in Graves' hyperthyroidism and ophthalmopathy.

This chain joins TRBV20-1 and TRBJ1-4; D is ambiguous. The receptor comes from a man in his forties with Graves disease. Sequenced material: peripheral blood mononuclear cells (PBMCs), taken at new diagnosis, from a patient treated with antithyroid drugs. The CDR3 DNA sequence: TGCAGTGCTCCTGGACGGGCTAATGAAAAACTGTTTTTT. Protein sequence: CSAPGRANEKLFF.